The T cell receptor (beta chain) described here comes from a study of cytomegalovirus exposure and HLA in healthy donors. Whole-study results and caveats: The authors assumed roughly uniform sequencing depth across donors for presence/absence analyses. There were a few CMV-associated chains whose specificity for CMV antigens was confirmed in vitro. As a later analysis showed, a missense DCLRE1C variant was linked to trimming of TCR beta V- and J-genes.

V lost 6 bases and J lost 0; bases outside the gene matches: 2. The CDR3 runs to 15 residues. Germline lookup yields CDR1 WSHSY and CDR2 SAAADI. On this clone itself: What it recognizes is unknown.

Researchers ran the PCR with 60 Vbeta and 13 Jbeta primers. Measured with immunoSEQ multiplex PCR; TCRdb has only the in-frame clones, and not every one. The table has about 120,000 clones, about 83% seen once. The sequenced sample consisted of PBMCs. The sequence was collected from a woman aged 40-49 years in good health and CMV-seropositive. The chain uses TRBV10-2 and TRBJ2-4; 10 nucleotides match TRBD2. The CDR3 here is CASSIAGGAKNIQYF. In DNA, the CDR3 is TGCGCCAGCAGCATAGCGGGAGGAGCCAAAAACATTCAGTACTTC.